These 5 T cell receptor beta chains were all obtained from the same sample, sequenced in a study of T-cell reconstitution after alpha-beta-depleted transplantation in children. Findings and caveats of the study: Most T-cell counts and diversity one year after the transplant came from T cells that were newly produced.

For these TCRs, the target antigens are not known. For TCRbeta, the library was prepared with unique molecular identifiers. TCRdb passed the PCR reads through MiXCR, listing each CDR3 protein once. The table lists 250,000 to 300,000 distinct CDR3 sequences, around 7.3% of them singletons, with around 10% in the top ten. The sample consisted of peripheral blood, taken 360 days after TCRalphabeta/CD19-depleted stem cell transplant. The source of these receptors is a female patient between 2 and 15 years old who had a stem cell transplant for Fanconi anemia, so the T cells may come from the graft donor.

Many counts were recorded for this clonotype. This chain joins TRBV6-5 and TRBJ1-1; 7 bases fit TRBD1. Germline V CDR1 and CDR2: MNHEY, SVGAGI. The V gene end was trimmed by 2 bases and the J gene end by 6 bases; junction bases not matched to a gene: 6. This CDR3 region has 14 residues. CDR3 coding DNA: TGTGCCAGCAGTTACGGAAGTACAGGGGCTGAAGCTTTCTTT. This encodes CASSYGSTGAEAFF.

In DNA, the CDR3 is TGTGCCCCGGGGACAGGGAACACCGGGGAGCTGTTTTTT. Its protein is CAPGTGNTGELFF. The rearrangement links TRBV2 to TRBJ2-2, with 8 positions matching TRBD1. The V segment lost 11 bases and the J segment 1 base; nucleotides outside the gene matches: 3. This CDR3 is 13 amino acids long. CDR1 SNHLY and CDR2 FYNNEI come from the germline V gene.

The sample holds many counts of this clonotype. The CDR3 spells CASSLETGAPYEQYF. As DNA, the CDR3 is TGTGCCAGCAGTTTAGAAACAGGGGCACCTTACGAGCAGTACTTC. This chain links TRBV28 with TRBJ2-7, with 7 bases identical to TRBD1. From germline, CDR1 is MDHEN and CDR2 SYDVKM. J was trimmed by 4 bases and V by 2 bases; bases with no gene match: 8. The CDR3 covers 15 residues.

The V call is TRBV11-2, the J call TRBJ2-3, with 7 bases matching TRBD2. The CDR3 extends over 13 amino acids. Germline V gene lookup returns CDR1 SGHAT and CDR2 FQNNGV. The V and J ends lost 2 bases and 12 bases, in that order; junction bases with no gene match: 8. In DNA, the CDR3 is TGTGCCAGCAGCTTATTCTCCCCGGGGGGACAGTATTTT. Translating gives CASSLFSPGGQYF.

The chain links TRBV7-7 to TRBJ2-6; either TRBD1 or TRBD2 may fit D (6 bases each). V lost 5 bases and J lost 3, with 14 bases in between. The CDR3 has 16 residues. Germline V gene lookup returns CDR1 SSHAT and CDR2 FNYEAQ (reference sequence). In nucleotides, the CDR3 is TGTGCCAGCAGCCCGTTGGGGGGCAGTGGGGCCAACGTCCTGACTTTC. Amino acid sequence: CASSPLGGSGANVLTF.